This TCR beta chain originates from a study of blood T cell repertoires in COVID-19. Study summary: Specimens from acute and convalescent COVID-19 originated in the United States, Italy and Spain. PBMCs, B-cell-depleted T cells, or T cells were the source of the cDNA or gDNA that made up the material.

Germline V lookup: CDR1 SGHNT, CDR2 YYREEE (reference sequence). V lost 9 bases and J lost 6; bases outside the gene matches: 8. The CDR3 spans 13 residues. Source study methods: Estimation of nucleated cell counts was performed using reference gene primer amplification. Assay used: immunoSEQ multiplex PCR; TCRdb lists only in-frame clones, some missing. V, J and clone size were drawn from that table, and D and trimming were deduced from the DNA. The sample records 150,000 or so clones, around four fifths being singletons. This TCR came from a woman aged 80 or over with acute or convalescent COVID-19. The source material was peripheral blood. The genes are TRBV5-4 and TRBJ2-1, with 8 bases identical to TRBD2. The CDR3 nucleotides are TGTGCCACCGGGGGGGAGGGCCTCAATGAGCAGTTCTTC. Translating it yields CATGGEGLNEQFF.